A single sample is the source of the 32 T cell receptor beta chains below, sequenced in a study of T cell repertoires in cytomegalovirus infection. No antigens are known for them. A single record per CDR3 protein comes from TCRdb applying MiXCR to the reads. The table shows hundreds of thousands of distinct CDR3 sequences, with around a third occurring only once. The starting material was cultured PBMCs, obtained from culture after CMV antigen stimulation. Source of these receptors: a human donor in good health (CMV status not recorded). Some clones in this sample may be carry-over from other donors' samples.

This chain uses TRBV28 with TRBJ1-1; no clear D gene. This CDR3 comprises 14 residues. CDR1 and CDR2 (germline): MDHEN, SYDVKM. Trimming pared 3 bases from V and 4 bases from J, leaving 12 bases between. CDR3 loop: CASSFASGVTEAFF. The CDR3 nucleotides read TGTGCCAGCAGTTTCGCCTCAGGAGTCACTGAAGCTTTCTTT.

V and J are TRBV6-5 and TRBJ1-1; D remains unclear. Per the germline V gene, CDR1 is MNHEY and CDR2 is SVGAGI. This CDR3 has 14 amino acids. Trimming cost V 6 bases and J 4 bases, with 15 bases left between them. The CDR3 DNA reads as TGTGCCAGCAGCTACACGGGCCCCGGCACTGAAGCTTTCTTT. Its translation is CASSYTGPGTEAFF.

The chain carries TRBV15 and TRBJ2-5; D perhaps matches TRBD2 (6 bases). Trimming shortened V by 5 bases and J by 2 bases, and 9 bases separated the two germline ends. Per germline, CDR1 LNHNV and CDR2 YYDKDF (reference sequence). The CDR3 consists of 13 residues. CDR3 bases: TGTGCCACCAGCGGCGGACTACAAGAGACCCAGTACTTC. Encoded protein: CATSGGLQETQYF. Looking up the rest from reference TRBV15 and TRBJ2-5 gives the full variable domain: DAMVIQNPRYQVTQFGKPVTLSCSQTLNHNVMYWYQQKSSQAPKLLFHYYDKDFNNEADTPDNFQSRRPNTSFCFLDIRSPGLGDTAMYLCATSGGLQETQYFGPGTRLLVL.

The rearrangement joins TRBV7-6 to TRBJ2-2, with 11 bases lining up with TRBD2. CDR1 SGHVS and CDR2 FNYEAQ come from the germline V gene. The CDR3 totals 15 residues. V shed 4 bases and J 5 bases; nucleotides not matched to a gene: 3. This chain's CDR3 is CASSSTSGRTGELFF. The CDR3 nucleotides read TGTGCCAGCAGCTCCACTAGCGGGAGAACCGGGGAGCTGTTTTTT.

The rearrangement joins TRBV6-5 to TRBJ2-5; D uncertain. V gave up 0 bases and J gave up 0 bases, with 8 bases separating them. The length of the CDR3 is 15 residues. The germline CDR1 and CDR2 sequences are MNHEY and SVGAGI. CDR3 nucleotides: TGTGCCAGCAGTTACTCAATGGCAGACCAAGAGACCCAGTACTTC. It encodes CASSYSMADQETQYF.

This clonotype appeared a single time. This chain uses TRBV18 with TRBJ1-5; TRBD1 might be the D (5 bases). V was trimmed by 2 bases and J by 4 bases, leaving 12 bases between them. The V gene's germline CDR1 is KGHSH and CDR2 LQKENI. This CDR3 is 15 amino acids long. DNA for the CDR3: TGTGCCAGCTCACCAGGCAGGGTTACGAATCAGCCCCAGCATTTT. Protein sequence: CASSPGRVTNQPQHF.

This clonotype has just a few counts. This chain connects TRBV7-4 to TRBJ2-1, with 8 positions matching TRBD2. The V gene's germline CDR1 is SGHVT and CDR2 SQSDAQ. This CDR3 is built from 14 residues. Trimming cost V 0 bases and J 8 bases; bases outside gene matches: 3. The CDR3 DNA reads TGTGCCAGCAGCTTAGCGGCGGGGGGCGATGAGCAGTTCTTC. Protein: CASSLAAGGDEQFF.

CDR3 DNA: TGTGCCAGCAGCTTGATCACTACAGACACCGGGGAGCTGTTTTTT. Translation: CASSLITTDTGELFF. This rearrangement joins TRBV5-6 to TRBJ2-2; D is unresolved. The CDR3 has 15 residues. The germline V gene encodes CDR1 SGHDT and CDR2 YYEEEE. Trimming cost V 1 base and J 3 bases, with 10 bases left between them. The full variable domain, in which reference TRBV5-6 and TRBJ2-2 provide the parts outside the CDR3, is DAGVTQSPTHLIKTRGQQVTLRCSPKSGHDTVSWYQQALGQGPQFIFQYYEEEERQRGNFPDRFSGHQFPNYSSELNVNALLLGDSALYLCASSLITTDTGELFFGEGSRLTVL.

This clonotype appeared a few times. V is TRBV7-2 and J is TRBJ1-2; D possibly corresponds to TRBD1 (6 bases). V lost 1 base and J 5 bases, leaving 17 bases between the germline ends. The CDR3 is 16 amino acids. Germline V gives CDR1 SGHTA, CDR2 FQGNSA. The CDR3 DNA reads as TGTGCCAGCAGCTTAGTTTGGGGAACAGGGCGGTATGGCTACACCTTC. Translated, it gives CASSLVWGTGRYGYTF.

The chain links TRBV20-1 to TRBJ2-5; TRBD1 might be the D (6 bases). The CDR3 consists of 12 residues. V gave up 6 bases and J gave up 3 bases, with 11 bases separating them. CDR1 DFQATT and CDR2 SNEGSKA come from the germline V gene (reference sequence). CDR3 nucleotides: TGCAGTGCCATGGACAGAAAAGAGACCCAGTACTTC. It codes for CSAMDRKETQYF.

The chain joins TRBV6-2 or TRBV6-3 to TRBJ2-1, with 8 bases matching TRBD1. Germline loops: CDR1 MNHEY, CDR2 SVGEGT. V gave up 2 bases and J gave up 0 bases; unmatched junction bases: 6. The CDR3 totals 17 residues. The CDR3 DNA follows: TGTGCCAGCAGTTACCATCGGGACAGGAGCTCCTACAATGAGCAGTTCTTC. Its translation: CASSYHRDRSSYNEQFF.

The gene calls are TRBV28 and TRBJ2-7; D gene unclear. Germline values: CDR1 MDHEN, CDR2 SYDVKM. V lost 4 bases to trimming and J lost 2 bases, with 12 bases between them. The CDR3 runs 14 residues. CDR3 sequence reads: CASSSWRSTYEQYF. CDR3 bases: TGTGCCAGCAGTTCGTGGCGCTCGACCTACGAGCAGTACTTC.

This clonotype occurred many times. This chain joins TRBV7-2 and TRBJ2-5; 9 bases line up with TRBD2. J gave up 5 bases and V 5 bases, and 3 bases lay outside the gene matches. Germline assignment: CDR1 SGHTA and CDR2 FQGNSA. The CDR3 sequence is 13 residues long. CDR3 bases: TGTGCCAGCAGCCCAGGACTAGCGGAGACCCAGTACTTC. It yields the protein CASSPGLAETQYF.

In DNA, the CDR3 is TGTGCCAGCAGTGACAGCTATAGCAATCAGCCCCAGCATTTT. Translating it yields CASSDSYSNQPQHF. The rearrangement joins TRBV2 to TRBJ1-5; D is uncertain. CDR3 size: 14 residues. Germline assignment: CDR1 SNHLY and CDR2 FYNNEI. The V end was cut by 3 bases, the J end by 0 bases, with 6 bases between.

The chain recombines TRBV12-3 or TRBV12-4 with TRBJ2-5; 13 nucleotides align to TRBD2. The length of the CDR3 is 18 residues. V gave up 5 bases and J gave up 5 bases; unmatched junction bases: 14. CDR3 coding DNA: TGTGCCAGCAGTCGGGGGGGACTAGCGGGACCCGGGCATGAGACCCAGTACTTC. It translates to CASSRGGLAGPGHETQYF.

This clonotype occurred many times. For the CDR3, the DNA is TGCGCCAGCAGCCCCCGGGGGACAACCTCCTTAGCCAAAAACATTCAGTACTTC. Translating it yields CASSPRGTTSLAKNIQYF. The V gene is TRBV4-1, the J gene TRBJ2-4; tentatively, D is TRBD1 or TRBD2 (6 bases each). In germline, CDR1 is MGHRA, CDR2 YSYEKL. V lost 4 bases and J 0 bases, leaving 19 bases between the germline ends. There are 18 residues in the CDR3.

The chain couples TRBV2 to TRBJ2-7; 9 bases are a match to TRBD1. After removal of 3 bases from V and 6 bases from J, the junction contained 12 bases not matched to a gene. This CDR3 has 16 residues. Germline V gene lookup returns CDR1 SNHLY and CDR2 FYNNEI. The CDR3 spells CASSENTGQGTSEQYF. DNA for the CDR3: TGTGCCAGCAGTGAGAATACGGGACAGGGTACGTCCGAGCAGTACTTC.

The chain links TRBV11-2 to TRBJ2-7; TRBD1 matches 8 bases. CDR3 length equals 16 residues. The trim removed 2 bases at V and 0 bases at J, leaving 6 bases unmatched. Germline values: CDR1 SGHAT, CDR2 FQNNGV. Here the CDR3 DNA reads TGTGCCAGCAGCTTAACCCACGGACAGGGCTCCTACGAGCAGTACTTC. Protein sequence: CASSLTHGQGSYEQYF.

This clonotype was seen a handful of times. The rearrangement joins TRBV7-2 to TRBJ1-5; TRBD1 matches 10 bases. Trimming cost V 5 bases and J 4 bases; bases outside gene matches: 8. Germline V CDR1 and CDR2: SGHTA, FQGNSA. CDR3 length: 16 residues. The CDR3 DNA follows: TGTGCCAGCAGCGCTTACGGGACAGGGGTAAATCAGCCCCAGCATTTT. This gives the protein CASSAYGTGVNQPQHF.

V usage is TRBV19 and J usage is TRBJ2-5; D gene uncertain. The germline V and J ends were trimmed by 5 bases and 5 bases, with 12 bases remaining between them. CDR1 LNHDA and CDR2 SQIVND come from the germline V gene (reference sequence). This CDR3 region has 13 residues. CDR3: CASSGVLRETQYF. CDR3 bases: TGTGCCAGTAGTGGCGTCCTTCGGGAGACCCAGTACTTC.

This clonotype was observed a few times. This rearrangement joins TRBV7-2 to TRBJ1-1, with 7 bases that match TRBD1. J gave up 1 base and V 2 bases, and 10 bases lay outside the gene matches. From germline, CDR1 is SGHTA and CDR2 FQGNSA. The length of the CDR3 is 17 residues. The DNA of the CDR3 is TGTGCCAGCAGCTTAAGGGGGGGCAGGGGGGCGAACACTGAAGCTTTCTTT. This translates into CASSLRGGRGANTEAFF. The full variable domain, rest sourced from reference TRBV7-2 and TRBJ1-1, is GAGVSQSPSNKVTEKGKDVELRCDPISGHTALYWYRQSLGQGLEFLIYFQGNSAPDKSGLPSDRFSAERTGGSVSTLTIQRTQQEDSAVYLCASSLRGGRGANTEAFFGQGTRLTVV.

This clonotype was seen once. The gene calls are TRBV3-1 and TRBJ1-1, with D uncertain. Trimming shortened V by 3 bases and J by 8 bases, and 7 bases separated the two germline ends. The germline V gene encodes CDR1 LGHDT and CDR2 YNNKEL (reference sequence). This CDR3 has 11 amino acids. The CDR3 nucleotides are TGTGCCAGCAGCCAGGCGGGAGAAGCTTTCTTT. This translates into CASSQAGEAFF. Complete variable domain (other parts from reference TRBV3-1 and TRBJ1-1): DTAVSQTPKYLVTQMGNDKSIKCEQNLGHDTMYWYKQDSKKFLKIMFSYNNKELIINETVPNRFSPKSPDKAHLNLHINSLELGDSAVYFCASSQAGEAFFGQGTRLTVV.

V is TRBV12-3 or TRBV12-4 and J is TRBJ2-3, with 10 bases lining up with TRBD1. V lost 6 bases and J lost 5; bases outside the gene matches: 5. This CDR3 has 14 amino acids. CDR3 in amino acids: CASRGDRGKDTQYF. The CDR3 DNA follows: TGTGCCAGCAGGGGGGACAGGGGCAAAGATACGCAGTATTTT.

The rearrangement links TRBV6-2 or TRBV6-3 to TRBJ2-4; unclear D gene. With 6 bases removed from V and 0 bases from J, the gap between germline ends came to 9 bases. The CDR3 contains 14 residues. Germline V gene data show CDR1 as MNHEY and CDR2 as SVGEGT. In DNA form, the CDR3 reads TGTGCCAGCAGCCCAGACTCAGCCAAAAACATTCAGTACTTC. This translates into CASSPDSAKNIQYF.

This clonotype has just a few counts. The chain carries TRBV7-2 and TRBJ2-7, with 10 bases identical to TRBD2. The V segment lost 5 bases and the J segment 1 base; nucleotides outside the gene matches: 5. CDR1 and CDR2 from the germline V gene are SGHTA and FQGNSA. The CDR3 contains 15 residues. As DNA, the CDR3 is TGTGCCAGCAGCATAAGGACTAGCGGATCCTACGAGCAGTACTTC. Translation: CASSIRTSGSYEQYF. Combining the CDR3 with reference TRBV7-2 and TRBJ2-7 gives the whole variable domain GAGVSQSPSNKVTEKGKDVELRCDPISGHTALYWYRQSLGQGLEFLIYFQGNSAPDKSGLPSDRFSAERTGGSVSTLTIQRTQQEDSAVYLCASSIRTSGSYEQYFGPGTRLTVT.

The CDR3 coding sequence is TGTGCCAGTAGTAACCACGGACAGGGCAAGGCTCTCGAGCAGTACTTC. Its protein is CASSNHGQGKALEQYF. The chain is built from TRBV19 and TRBJ2-7; 8 positions agree with TRBD1. This CDR3 region has 16 residues. V lost 4 bases, J lost 6 bases, and 14 bases stayed unmatched. Germline CDR1 is LNHDA and CDR2 is SQIVND (reference sequence).

This clonotype was seen more than once but under ten times. This chain joins TRBV6-2 or TRBV6-3 and TRBJ2-1, with 9 bases fitting TRBD2. Germline assignment: CDR1 MNHEY and CDR2 SVGEGT. Losses at the gene ends were 5 bases for V and 3 bases for J; bases not matched to a gene: 14. CDR3 size: 18 residues. The CDR3 here is CASSNRVRGTSSYNEQFF. The CDR3 DNA follows: TGTGCCAGCAGTAACAGGGTCAGAGGGACTAGCAGCTACAATGAGCAGTTCTTC.

This clonotype was observed once. The chain joins TRBV20-1 to TRBJ1-5, with TRBD1 as a possible D gene (6 bases). The V gene's germline CDR1 is DFQATT and CDR2 SNEGSKA (reference sequence). V was clipped by 4 bases and J by 4 bases, with 11 bases between them. This CDR3 contains 13 residues. In DNA, the CDR3 is TGCAGTGCTAAGGGGGAGATTAATCAGCCCCAGCATTTT. This encodes CSAKGEINQPQHF.

The chain recombines TRBV12-3 or TRBV12-4 with TRBJ2-1; 14 nucleotides agree with TRBD2. CDR3 length: 17 residues. The junction had 6 bases not matched to a gene; V was cut back by 0 bases and J by 8 bases. The CDR3, as DNA: TGTGCCAGCAGTTTAGCGCCGGGACTAGCGGGAGACCATGAGCAGTTCTTC. This sequence encodes CASSLAPGLAGDHEQFF.

CDR3 protein: CASSESGQLNTEAFF. Written as DNA, the CDR3 is TGTGCCAGCAGTGAATCGGGACAGTTGAACACTGAAGCTTTCTTT. The chain employs TRBV6-1 and TRBJ1-1; 7 positions agree with TRBD1. The CDR3 is made up of 15 amino acids. The ends lost 2 bases at V and 0 bases at J; junction bases unmatched: 3. CDR1 and CDR2 (germline): MNHNS, SASEGT.

Written as DNA, the CDR3 is TGTGCCAGCAGTGGCATTCCCAATCAGCCCCAGCATTTT. Its translation is CASSGIPNQPQHF. The rearrangement links TRBV6-1 to TRBJ1-5; D gene uncertain. This CDR3 has 13 residues. V was cut by 4 bases and J by 3 bases, with 7 bases left in between. Germline assignment: CDR1 MNHNS and CDR2 SASEGT.

The chain is built from TRBV15 and TRBJ1-1, with TRBD1 as a possible D gene (6 bases). Per the germline V gene, CDR1 is LNHNV and CDR2 is YYDKDF (reference sequence). Trimming shortened V by 5 bases and J by 11 bases, and 18 bases separated the two germline ends. This CDR3 region has 13 residues. CDR3 protein: CATSATSGTRAFF. In DNA, the CDR3 is TGTGCCACCAGCGCGACCTCGGGGACAAGGGCTTTCTTT.